The 29 T cell receptor beta chains presented below share a single source sample, sequenced in a study of OX40 agonist ivuxolimab in advanced cancers. Clones were read by immunoSEQ multiplex PCR, and TCRdb kept only the in-frame ones, dropping some. The sample records 20,000 to 25,000 clones, more than 70% being singletons. The sequencing used CD4+ or CD8+ T cells sorted from blood, collected in a trial of the OX40 agonist ivuxolimab. These receptors all come from an adult with an advanced solid tumor such as melanoma, head and neck, liver or kidney cancer.

V usage is TRBV7-3 and J usage is TRBJ2-1; 15 bases are a match to TRBD2. The CDR3 sequence is 20 residues long. V was pared by 2 bases and J by 4 bases, with 12 bases of the junction left unmatched. CDR1 is SGHTA and CDR2 is FQGTGA in the germline V gene. CDR3 DNA sequence: TGTGCCAGCAGCTTAGGGATACTGAGGACTAGCGGGAGGGGTTACAATGAGCAGTTCTTC. Amino acid sequence: CASSLGILRTSGRGYNEQFF. The variable domain in full, completed from reference TRBV7-3 and TRBJ2-1, reads GAGVSQTPSNKVTEKGKYVELRCDPISGHTALYWYRQSLGQGPEFLIYFQGTGAADDSGLPNDRFFAVRPEGSVSTLKIQRTERGDSAVYLCASSLGILRTSGRGYNEQFFGPGTRLTVL.

V is TRBV9 and J is TRBJ2-2; TRBD1 matches 7 bases. Germline lookup yields CDR1 SGDLS and CDR2 YYNGEE. V shed 4 bases, J shed 4 bases, and the junction held 4 bases outside the gene matches. The CDR3 has 14 amino acids. DNA of the CDR3: TGTGCCAGCAGCCATGGGACAGTCACCGGGGAGCTGTTTTTT. Encoded protein: CASSHGTVTGELFF.

The chain couples TRBV10-3 to TRBJ1-4, with 7 bases aligning to TRBD1. The CDR3 is 14 residues long. The J segment lost 4 bases and the V segment lost 5 bases, leaving 4 bases of the junction unmatched. CDR1 is ENHRY and CDR2 is SYGVKD in the germline V gene. The CDR3 DNA reads as TGTGCCATCAGTAGGGGGCTTGATAATGAAAAACTGTTTTTT. It codes for CAISRGLDNEKLFF.

Here the CDR3 reads CASSQVFHPSNEQFF. As DNA, the CDR3 is TGCGCCAGCAGCCAGGTGTTTCACCCTAGCAATGAGCAGTTCTTC. This chain uses TRBV4-3 with TRBJ2-1; D not resolved. CDR1 LGHNA and CDR2 YSLEER come from the germline V gene. This CDR3 comprises 15 residues. V lost 3 bases, J lost 6 bases, and 15 bases lay in between.

The chain combines TRBV6-5 with TRBJ1-5, with D hard to call. Trimming shortened V by 0 bases and J by 5 bases, and 8 bases separated the two germline ends. The germline CDR1 and CDR2 sequences are MNHEY and SVGAGI. This CDR3 has 14 amino acids. The CDR3 DNA follows: TGTGCCAGCAGTTACTCGGTGGGAGATCAGCCCCAGCATTTT. Its protein product is CASSYSVGDQPQHF.

V and J are TRBV18 and TRBJ2-7; 9 bases match TRBD1. Looked up from germline, CDR1 is KGHSH and CDR2 is LQKENI. The CDR3 sequence is 13 residues long. The ends lost 6 bases at V and 3 bases at J; junction bases unmatched: 3. The CDR3 DNA reads as TGTGCCAGCTCTTCGGGACAGGGCTACGAGCAGTACTTC. It translates to CASSSGQGYEQYF.

This clone has more than one count but fewer than ten. The V call is TRBV19, the J call TRBJ2-5; TRBD1 matches 8 bases. V dropped 8 bases and J dropped 5; count of bases not matched to a gene: 7. This CDR3 has 13 residues. Per germline, CDR1 LNHDA and CDR2 SQIVND (reference sequence). The CDR3 region has the DNA TGTGCCAGTTGGACACAGGGGGAGGAGACCCAGTACTTC. Its protein product is CASWTQGEETQYF.

This clone has more than one count but fewer than ten. This chain joins TRBV2 and TRBJ2-3, with D possibly being TRBD2 (7 bases). The CDR3 loop spans 15 amino acids. Germline CDR1 SNHLY, CDR2 FYNNEI. Trimming left V 1 base short and J 2 bases short, with 10 bases between. The CDR3: CASSEGRGHTDTQYF. For the CDR3, the DNA is TGTGCCAGCAGTGAAGGGCGGGGGCACACAGATACGCAGTATTTT.

This chain links TRBV29-1 with TRBJ2-3; D call uncertain. Trimming took off 4 bases at V and 8 bases at J, with 4 bases between the two ends. CDR1 and CDR2 from the germline V gene are SQVTM and ANQGSEA. The CDR3 is made up of 9 amino acids. CDR3 region: CSVGGTQYF. In DNA, the CDR3 is TGCAGCGTTGGGGGTACGCAGTATTTT.

The rearrangement joins TRBV7-2 to TRBJ2-3; D uncertain. V gave up 3 bases and J gave up 3 bases, with 13 bases separating them. Germline V gene lookup returns CDR1 SGHTA and CDR2 FQGNSA. CDR3 length: 15 residues. In DNA form, the CDR3 reads TGTGCCAGCAGCTTCAATCCCGCACGAACAGATACGCAGTATTTT. Translation gives CASSFNPARTDTQYF.

This chain links TRBV5-1 with TRBJ1-2; D not certain. Germline CDR1 and CDR2: SGHRS and YFSETQ. V shed 4 bases and J shed 6 bases, with 13 bases lying between them. The CDR3 is 13 residues long. CDR3 DNA: TGCGCCAGCAGCCCATGGGCATCGGATGGCTACACCTTC. This encodes CASSPWASDGYTF.

The chain links TRBV21-1 to TRBJ2-3; TRBD1, the table's D call, lacks a check against the DNA. TRBV21-1 is classified as a pseudogene. The CDR3 covers 16 residues. CDR3 residues: CASSRYSRVGTDTQYF. The CDR3 DNA is TGTGCCAGCAGCAGGTACTCCAGGGTGGGCACAGATACGCAGTATTTT.

This clone was found a few times. CDR3 loop: CASVWTGGSGNTIYF. CDR3 nucleotide sequence: TGTGCCAGTGTATGGACAGGGGGCTCTGGAAACACCATATATTTT. The V gene is TRBV19, the J gene TRBJ1-3; TRBD1 agrees at 10 bases. From germline, CDR1 is LNHDA and CDR2 SQIVND (reference sequence). The CDR3 contains 15 residues. V lost 8 bases and J lost 0; bases outside the gene matches: 4.

The gene calls are TRBV7-9 and TRBJ1-5, with 9 bases matching TRBD1. The J segment lost 0 bases and the V segment lost 1 base, leaving 7 bases of the junction unmatched. Germline V gives CDR1 SEHNR, CDR2 FQNEAQ (reference sequence). The CDR3 runs 18 residues. DNA of the CDR3: TGTGCCAGCAGCTTAGGGTGGGGGACAGGGACTAGCAATCAGCCCCAGCATTTT. Translation gives CASSLGWGTGTSNQPQHF.

This chain uses TRBV6-5 with TRBJ2-7; D gene ambiguous. V lost 0 bases to trimming and J lost 0 bases, with 9 bases between them. The V gene's germline CDR1 is MNHEY and CDR2 SVGAGI. CDR3 size: 15 residues. The CDR3 DNA sequence: TGTGCCAGCAGTTACTCGCCCGCCAGCTCCTACGAGCAGTACTTC. Translated: CASSYSPASSYEQYF.

The chain carries TRBV15 and TRBJ2-7, with 10 bases aligning to TRBD1. CDR1 and CDR2 (germline): LNHNV, YYDKDF (reference sequence). V dropped 5 bases and J dropped 2; count of bases not matched to a gene: 3. CDR3 size: 14 residues. CDR3 in amino acids: CATSGDRGPYEQYF. The CDR3 bases are TGTGCCACCAGCGGGGACAGGGGACCCTACGAGCAGTACTTC.

This sequence joins TRBV19 and TRBJ2-1; D is unresolved. V dropped 7 bases and J dropped 6 bases, with 25 bases sitting between them. The CDR3 runs 17 residues. The germline CDR1 and CDR2 sequences are LNHDA and SQIVND (reference sequence). The CDR3 here is CASNPALRTVGFNEQFF. The CDR3 region has the DNA TGTGCCAGTAATCCCGCGTTAAGGACGGTCGGGTTCAATGAGCAGTTCTTC.

V and J are TRBV10-3 and TRBJ1-1, with TRBD1 matching over 8 bases. Germline CDR1 is ENHRY and CDR2 is SYGVKD. After removal of 6 bases from V and 1 base from J, the junction contained 4 bases not matched to a gene. The CDR3 covers 14 residues. The CDR3 bases are TGTGCCATCAGCCGGACAGGGACGAACACTGAAGCTTTCTTT. Its translation: CAISRTGTNTEAFF.

CDR3: CASSLNRGGEQYF. The CDR3 nucleotides read TGTGCCAGCAGCTTAAACAGGGGCGGCGAGCAGTACTTC. The V gene is TRBV7-3, the J gene TRBJ2-7; TRBD1 agrees at 7 bases. CDR3 length: 13 residues. V lost 1 base and J lost 6; bases outside the gene matches: 3. Germline CDR1 is SGHTA and CDR2 is FQGTGA.

This chain connects TRBV5-4 to TRBJ2-2; no reliable D call. The V and J ends lost 4 bases and 5 bases respectively, with 9 bases between them. CDR3 length: 13 amino acids. Germline lookup yields CDR1 SGHNT and CDR2 YYREEE (reference sequence). The CDR3 region is CASSPYGTGELFF. The CDR3 DNA reads TGTGCCAGCAGCCCGTATGGGACCGGGGAGCTGTTTTTT. Looking up the rest from reference TRBV5-4 and TRBJ2-2 gives the full variable domain: ETGVTQSPTHLIKTRGQQVTLRCSSQSGHNTVSWYQQALGQGPQFIFQYYREEENGRGNFPPRFSGLQFPNYSSELNVNALELDDSALYLCASSPYGTGELFFGEGSRLTVL.

This clone has only one observation. The chain carries TRBV19 and TRBJ2-1; D is possibly TRBD2 (6 bases). This CDR3 is built from 17 residues. The V end was cut by 9 bases, the J end by 7 bases, with 28 bases between. Germline V gene lookup returns CDR1 LNHDA and CDR2 SQIVND (reference sequence). The CDR3 loop is CASSYPRGRQHTNEQFF. DNA of the CDR3: TGTGCCAGCTCATACCCGCGGGGCCGACAACACACGAATGAGCAGTTCTTC.

This chain connects TRBV11-3 to TRBJ2-3; tentatively, D is TRBD2 (5 bases). Trimming cost V 3 bases and J 8 bases, with 9 bases left between them. The CDR3 has 12 residues. Germline V lookup: CDR1 SGHNT, CDR2 YENEEA. The CDR3 coding sequence is TGTGCCAGCAGCTTGAGGGTTGGTACGCAGTATTTT. Protein: CASSLRVGTQYF.

CDR3 nucleotides: TGTGCCAGCAGCTTAGGTGCAGGGGTCGTGGCAGTTACGCAGTATTTT. It specifies CASSLGAGVVAVTQYF. The V and J genes are TRBV11-2 and TRBJ2-3; the D gene is possibly TRBD1 (6 bases). The CDR3 is 16 residues long. V was clipped by 1 base and J by 8 bases, with 19 bases between them. Germline assignment: CDR1 SGHAT and CDR2 FQNNGV.

This CDR3 reads CAWSAAGGQITKDYEQYF. As DNA, the CDR3 is TGTGCCTGGAGTGCGGCCGGTGGACAAATCACGAAGGACTACGAGCAGTACTTC. V usage is TRBV30 and J usage is TRBJ2-5; possibly TRBD1 for D (5 bases). Judging by the DNA end, TRBJ2-7 fits better; the J call may be wrong. The CDR3 runs to 18 residues. CDR1 GTSNPN and CDR2 SVGIG come from the germline V gene (reference sequence).

This chain connects TRBV11-2 to TRBJ2-1; 7 bases are a match to TRBD1. This CDR3 has 12 residues. The ends lost 5 bases at V and 9 bases at J; junction bases unmatched: 4. CDR1 is SGHAT and CDR2 is FQNNGV in the germline V gene. In nucleotides, the CDR3 is TGTGCCAGCAGCCAAGGGGGCCTTGAGCAGTTCTTC. It encodes CASSQGGLEQFF.

This chain joins TRBV7-2 and TRBJ2-3, with D perhaps given as TRBD1 or TRBD2 (6 bases each). The V gene's germline CDR1 is SGHTA and CDR2 FQGNSA. V lost 5 bases and J lost 4, with 13 bases in between. The CDR3 covers 14 residues. For the CDR3, the DNA is TGTGCCAGCAGCCGGGGGCCTAACTCAGATACGCAGTATTTT. Translated: CASSRGPNSDTQYF.

The chain has TRBV5-4 and TRBJ2-3, with 9 bases that match TRBD2. This CDR3 is built from 16 residues. Per germline, CDR1 SGHNT and CDR2 YYREEE (reference sequence). V was clipped by 0 bases and J by 1 base; unmatched bases: 3. The CDR3 coding sequence is TGTGCCAGCAGCTTGGGTAGCGGGAGCCGCACAGATACGCAGTATTTT. This codes for CASSLGSGSRTDTQYF.

The chain recombines TRBV2 with TRBJ2-2, with 9 bases identical to TRBD1. The CDR3 is 15 residues long. The germline CDR1 and CDR2 sequences are SNHLY and FYNNEI. Trimming took 7 bases from V and 2 from J; bases not matched to a gene: 5. For the CDR3, the DNA is TGTGCCAGCACAAAGGGACAGGGCAACACCGGGGAGCTGTTTTTT. Protein sequence: CASTKGQGNTGELFF. The full variable domain, completed using reference TRBV2 and TRBJ2-2, is EPEVTQTPSHQVTQMGQEVILRCVPISNHLYFYWYRQILGQKVEFLVSFYNNEISEKSEIFDDQFSVERPDGSNFTLKIRSTKLEDSAMYFCASTKGQGNTGELFFGEGSRLTVL.

The rearrangement links TRBV25-1 to TRBJ2-5; TRBD1 or TRBD2 may be the D gene (5 bases each). Per germline, CDR1 MGHDK and CDR2 SYGVNS. This CDR3 is built from 13 residues. Trimming removed 2 bases from V and 4 bases from J, with 8 bases in between. The CDR3 is CASSEVGTETQYF. CDR3 sequence (DNA): TGTGCCAGCAGTGAAGTTGGGACAGAGACCCAGTACTTC.